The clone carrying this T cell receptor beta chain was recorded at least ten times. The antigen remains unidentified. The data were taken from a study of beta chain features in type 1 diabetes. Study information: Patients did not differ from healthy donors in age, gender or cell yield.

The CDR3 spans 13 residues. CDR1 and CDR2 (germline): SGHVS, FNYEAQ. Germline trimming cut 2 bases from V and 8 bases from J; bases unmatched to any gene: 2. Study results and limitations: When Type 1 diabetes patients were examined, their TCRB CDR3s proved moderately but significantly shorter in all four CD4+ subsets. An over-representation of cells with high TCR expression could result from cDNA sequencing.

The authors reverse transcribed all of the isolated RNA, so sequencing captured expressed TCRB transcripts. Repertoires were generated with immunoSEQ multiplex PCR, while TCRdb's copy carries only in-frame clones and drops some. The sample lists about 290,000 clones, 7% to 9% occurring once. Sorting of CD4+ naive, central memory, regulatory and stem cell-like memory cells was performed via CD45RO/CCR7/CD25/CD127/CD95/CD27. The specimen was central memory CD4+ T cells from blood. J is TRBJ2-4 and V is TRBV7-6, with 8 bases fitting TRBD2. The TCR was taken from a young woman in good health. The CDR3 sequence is CASSLKAGDIQYF. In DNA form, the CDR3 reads TGTGCCAGCAGCTTAAAAGCGGGGGACATTCAGTACTTC.